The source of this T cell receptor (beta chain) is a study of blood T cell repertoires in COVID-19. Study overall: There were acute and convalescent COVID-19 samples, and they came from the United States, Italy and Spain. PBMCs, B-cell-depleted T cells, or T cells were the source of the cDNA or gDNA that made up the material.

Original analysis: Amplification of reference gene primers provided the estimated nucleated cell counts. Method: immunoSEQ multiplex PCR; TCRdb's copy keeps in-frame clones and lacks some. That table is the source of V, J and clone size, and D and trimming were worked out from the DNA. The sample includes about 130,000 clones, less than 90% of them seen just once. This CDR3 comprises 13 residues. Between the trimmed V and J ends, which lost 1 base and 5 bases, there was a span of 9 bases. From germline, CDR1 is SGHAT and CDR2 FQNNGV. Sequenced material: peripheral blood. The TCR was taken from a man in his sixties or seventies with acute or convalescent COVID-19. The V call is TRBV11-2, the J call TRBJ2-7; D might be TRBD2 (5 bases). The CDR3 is CASSLVWRDEQYF. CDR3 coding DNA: TGTGCCAGCAGCTTAGTCTGGCGGGACGAGCAGTACTTC.